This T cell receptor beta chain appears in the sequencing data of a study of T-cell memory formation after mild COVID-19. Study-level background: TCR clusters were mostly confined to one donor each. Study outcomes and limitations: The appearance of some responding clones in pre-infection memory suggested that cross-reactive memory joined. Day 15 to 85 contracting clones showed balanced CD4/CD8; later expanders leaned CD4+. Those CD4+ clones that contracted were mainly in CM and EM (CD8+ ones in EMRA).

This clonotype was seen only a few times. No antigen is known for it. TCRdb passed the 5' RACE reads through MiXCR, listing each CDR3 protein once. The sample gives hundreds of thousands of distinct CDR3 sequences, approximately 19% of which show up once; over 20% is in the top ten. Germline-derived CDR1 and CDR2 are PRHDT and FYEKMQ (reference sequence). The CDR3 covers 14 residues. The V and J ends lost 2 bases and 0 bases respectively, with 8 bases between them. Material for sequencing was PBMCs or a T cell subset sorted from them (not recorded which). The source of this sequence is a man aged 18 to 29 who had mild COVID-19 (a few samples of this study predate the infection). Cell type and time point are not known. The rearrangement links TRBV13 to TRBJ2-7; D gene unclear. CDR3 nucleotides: TGTGCCAGCAGCTTATTAGAACGCTCCTACGAGCAGTACGTC. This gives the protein CASSLLERSYEQYV.